The present entry profiles one TCR beta chain with its context. As yet, its antigen is unknown. The data are from a study of T cell responses to AZD1222 COVID-19 vaccine. Broader study findings: Spike-specific TCRs gained breadth and depth after people received two AZD1222 doses.

Trimming pared 2 bases from V and 6 bases from J, leaving 10 bases between. The CDR3 length is 13 residues. The germline gives CDR1 LNHDA, CDR2 SQIVND (reference sequence). Assay used: immunoSEQ multiplex PCR; TCRdb lists only in-frame clones, some missing. The sample holds 55,000 to 80,000 clones, 80% to 90% seen once. The V and J genes are TRBV19 and TRBJ1-2; possibly TRBD1 for D (5 bases). The receptor was isolated from an adult who received the AZD1222 COVID-19 vaccine. Here the sequenced sample was peripheral blood, taken 28 days after the second AZD1222 dose. CDR3 sequence: CASSISTVHGYTF. In nucleotides, the CDR3 is TGTGCCAGTAGTATATCGACAGTACATGGCTACACCTTC.